Shown below are 9 T cell receptor beta chains from a single sample sequenced in a study of blood T cells in healthy people across ages. Alongside a J-beta primer mix, a sample-barcoded 5' primer served in a second PCR lasting about 7 to 11 cycles. MiXCR, run by TCRdb on the 5' RACE reads, gives a single entry per CDR3 protein. Here the sample spans approximately 880,000 distinct CDR3 sequences, around 48% being singletons. The specimen sequenced was blood. The receptors were gathered from a man aged 25 to 40 in good health.

The chain recombines TRBV5-1 with TRBJ2-1, with 8 bases lining up with TRBD2. The CDR3 loop spans 17 amino acids. With V trimmed by 4 bases and J by 5 bases, 14 bases remained unmatched. Germline lookup yields CDR1 SGHRS and CDR2 YFSETQ. The CDR3 DNA reads TGCGCCAGCAGCCCCGAAAGGATAGCGGGGACTGACAATGAGCAGTTCTTC. This translates into CASSPERIAGTDNEQFF.

J is TRBJ2-3 and V is TRBV7-2; tentatively, D is TRBD2 (6 bases). Per germline, CDR1 SGHTA and CDR2 FQGNSA. V lost 9 bases and J lost 0, with 16 bases in between. The CDR3 runs 15 residues. The CDR3 reads CARSMDYLSTDTQYF. Written as DNA, the CDR3 is TGTGCCAGAAGCATGGACTATTTGAGCACAGATACGCAGTATTTT.

The chain employs TRBV3-1 and TRBJ2-7; D unresolved. The J call may be wrong; the DNA end is better matched by TRBJ2-5. Germline V gene lookup returns CDR1 LGHDT and CDR2 YNNKEL (reference sequence). The CDR3 contains 13 residues. As DNA, the CDR3 is TGTGCCAGCAGCCAACCCAGCCAAGAGACCCAGTACTTC. Translating gives CASSQPSQETQYF.

The sample holds a few counts of this clonotype. The chain combines TRBV29-1 with TRBJ2-3; 11 bases agree with TRBD2. CDR1 and CDR2 from the germline V gene are SQVTM and ANQGSEA. Losses at the gene ends were 7 bases for V and 3 bases for J; bases not matched to a gene: 12. The CDR3 spans 16 residues. CDR3 bases: TGCAGCGCCCAAGGAGTAGCGGGGGGGATTACAGATACGCAGTATTTT. This gives the protein CSAQGVAGGITDTQYF.

This clonotype was seen only a few times. This chain links TRBV25-1 with TRBJ2-1; D tentatively fits TRBD1 or TRBD2 (5 bases each). Deletions cut 10 bases from V and 2 bases from J, with 18 bases between. The CDR3 loop spans 15 amino acids. Per the germline V gene, CDR1 is MGHDK and CDR2 is SYGVNS. The CDR3 protein is CANQGTADTYNEQFF. The CDR3 DNA sequence: TGTGCCAACCAAGGGACCGCGGACACCTACAATGAGCAGTTCTTC.

The CDR3 spells CASSFGQANVLTF. Here the CDR3 DNA reads TGTGCCAGCAGCTTTGGCCAGGCCAACGTCCTGACTTTC. V and J are TRBV7-9 and TRBJ2-6; D call uncertain. The CDR3 contains 13 residues. Trimming shortened V by 3 bases and J by 6 bases, and 6 bases separated the two germline ends. Germline values: CDR1 SEHNR, CDR2 FQNEAQ (reference sequence).

The chain recombines TRBV9 with TRBJ1-2; 10 bases agree with TRBD1. CDR3 length equals 17 residues. With 0 bases clipped from V and 8 bases from J, the junction kept 13 bases outside the gene matches. The germline V gene has CDR1 SGDLS and CDR2 YYNGEE. The CDR3 nucleotides are TGTGCCAGCAGCGTAGGACCCAGGCCGGACAGGGGGGGCGGCTACACCTTC. Protein sequence: CASSVGPRPDRGGGYTF.

This clonotype was counted at least ten times. This rearrangement joins TRBV20-1 to TRBJ1-5; D is undetermined. V dropped 3 bases and J dropped 7 bases, with 13 bases sitting between them. This CDR3 is built from 13 residues. The germline V gene encodes CDR1 DFQATT and CDR2 SNEGSKA (reference sequence). The CDR3 sequence: CSARSGIAQPQHF. In DNA form, the CDR3 reads TGCAGTGCTAGGTCGGGGATTGCACAGCCCCAGCATTTT.

This clonotype was observed a single time. V usage is TRBV7-2 and J usage is TRBJ1-2; no clear D. The CDR3 length is 12 residues. Deletions cut 1 base from V and 8 bases from J, with 8 bases between. Germline assignment: CDR1 SGHTA and CDR2 FQGNSA. DNA of the CDR3: TGTGCCAGCAGCTTAGATATCCAAGGCTACACCTTC. Its translation is CASSLDIQGYTF.